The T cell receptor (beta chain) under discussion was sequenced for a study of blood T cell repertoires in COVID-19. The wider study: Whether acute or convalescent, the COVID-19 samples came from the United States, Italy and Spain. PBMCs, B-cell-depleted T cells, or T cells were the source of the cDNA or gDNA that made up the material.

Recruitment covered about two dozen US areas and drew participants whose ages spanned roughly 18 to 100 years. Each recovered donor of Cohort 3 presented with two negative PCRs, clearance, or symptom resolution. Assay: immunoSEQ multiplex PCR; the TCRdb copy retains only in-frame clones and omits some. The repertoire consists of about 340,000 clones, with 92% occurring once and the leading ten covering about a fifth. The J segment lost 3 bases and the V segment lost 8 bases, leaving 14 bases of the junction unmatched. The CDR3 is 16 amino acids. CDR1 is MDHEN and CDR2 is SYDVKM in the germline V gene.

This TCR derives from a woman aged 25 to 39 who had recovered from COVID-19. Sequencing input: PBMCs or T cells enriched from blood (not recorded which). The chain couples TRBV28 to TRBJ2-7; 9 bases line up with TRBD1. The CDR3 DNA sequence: TGTGCCAGCGAGTCCCCCTGGGACAGGGCATACTACGAGCAGTACTTC. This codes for CASESPWDRAYYEQYF. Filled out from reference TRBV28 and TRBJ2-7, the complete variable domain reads DVKVTQSSRYLVKRTGEKVFLECVQDMDHENMFWYRQDPGLGLRLIYFSYDVKMKEKGDIPEGYSVSREKKERFSLILESASTNQTSMYLCASESPWDRAYYEQYFGPGTRLTVT.